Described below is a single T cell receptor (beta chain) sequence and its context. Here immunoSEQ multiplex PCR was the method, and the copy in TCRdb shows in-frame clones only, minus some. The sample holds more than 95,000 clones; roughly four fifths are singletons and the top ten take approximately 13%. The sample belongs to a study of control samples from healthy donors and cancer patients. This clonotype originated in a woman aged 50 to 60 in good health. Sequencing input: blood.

CDR3 sequence: CASSEGLAGPYEQYF. The CDR3, as DNA: TGTGCCAGCAGTGAGGGACTAGCGGGGCCCTACGAGCAGTACTTC. The V and J genes are TRBV6-1 and TRBJ2-7; TRBD2 matches 13 bases. V shed 3 bases, J shed 2 bases, and the junction held 1 base outside the gene matches. Germline loops: CDR1 MNHNS, CDR2 SASEGT. CDR3 size: 15 residues.